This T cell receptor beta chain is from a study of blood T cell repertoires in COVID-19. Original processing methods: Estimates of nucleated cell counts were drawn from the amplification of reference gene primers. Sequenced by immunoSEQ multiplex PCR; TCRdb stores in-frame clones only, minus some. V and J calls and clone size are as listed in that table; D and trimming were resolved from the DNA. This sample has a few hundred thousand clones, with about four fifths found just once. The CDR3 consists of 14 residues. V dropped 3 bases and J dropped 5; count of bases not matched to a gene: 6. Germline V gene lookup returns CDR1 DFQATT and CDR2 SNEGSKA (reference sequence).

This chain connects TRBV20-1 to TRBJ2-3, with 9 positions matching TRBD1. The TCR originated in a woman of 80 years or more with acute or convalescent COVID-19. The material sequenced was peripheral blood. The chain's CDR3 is CSASTGGAGDTQYF. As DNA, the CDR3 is TGCAGTGCTAGTACAGGGGGCGCGGGAGATACGCAGTATTTT.